Listed here are 29 T cell receptor beta chains from one sample, sequenced in a study of OX40 agonist ivuxolimab in advanced cancers. TCRdb's table, derived via immunoSEQ multiplex PCR, lists solely in-frame clones and lacks some. This sample has about 40,000 clones, with over 75% found just once. The sequencing used CD4+ or CD8+ T cells sorted from blood, collected in a trial of the OX40 agonist ivuxolimab. The origin of the receptors is an adult with an advanced solid tumor such as melanoma, head and neck, liver or kidney cancer.

The gene calls are TRBV28 and TRBJ2-1; 7 bases fit TRBD2. From germline, CDR1 is MDHEN and CDR2 SYDVKM. After removal of 3 bases from V and 3 bases from J, the junction contained 5 bases not matched to a gene. This CDR3 is built from 15 residues. CDR3 residues: CASSFGPSGYNEQFF. The CDR3 nucleotides read TGTGCCAGCAGTTTCGGGCCTAGCGGCTACAATGAGCAGTTCTTC.

This chain connects TRBV4-1 to TRBJ2-5; D possibly corresponds to TRBD1 (5 bases). The CDR3 spans 14 residues. Germline loops: CDR1 MGHRA, CDR2 YSYEKL. Trimming stripped 7 bases from V and 9 bases from J, with 21 bases between. DNA of the CDR3: TGCGCCAGCACGATTGGGGCACCCGGCGCGGCCCAGTACTTC. Amino acid sequence: CASTIGAPGAAQYF.

The chain has TRBV19 and TRBJ2-1; no firm D call. The V gene's germline CDR1 is LNHDA and CDR2 SQIVND (reference sequence). CDR3 length equals 15 residues. V gave up 7 bases and J gave up 6 bases, with 19 bases separating them. The CDR3 loop reads CASNLGPAIGNEQFF. CDR3 in DNA: TGTGCCAGTAACCTCGGTCCGGCAATCGGCAATGAGCAGTTCTTC.

By share, this clone counts as medium-sized. The V gene is TRBV7-9, the J gene TRBJ1-2, with D tentatively TRBD1 (5 bases). Trimming left V 4 bases short and J 2 bases short, with 11 bases between. Germline CDR1 SEHNR, CDR2 FQNEAQ (reference sequence). This CDR3 region has 14 residues. The CDR3 loop reads CASSYGDGNYGYTF. The CDR3, as DNA: TGTGCCAGCAGCTACGGGGACGGAAACTATGGCTACACCTTC. Drawing the rest from reference TRBV7-9 and TRBJ1-2, the complete variable domain is DTGVSQNPRHKITKRGQNVTFRCDPISEHNRLYWYRQTLGQGPEFLTYFQNEAQLEKSRLLSDRFSAERPKGSFSTLEIQRTEQGDSAMYLCASSYGDGNYGYTFGSGTRLTVV.

The chain has TRBV28 and TRBJ2-7; TRBD2 matches at 7 bases. Germline lookup yields CDR1 MDHEN and CDR2 SYDVKM. Germline trimming cut 3 bases from V and 2 bases from J; bases unmatched to any gene: 4. CDR3 size: 14 residues. The CDR3 DNA is TGTGCCAGCAGTTTCTGGGGGAGGGCCTACGAGCAGTACTTC. Translating gives CASSFWGRAYEQYF. The complete variable domain, with remaining parts taken from reference TRBV28 and TRBJ2-7, reads DVKVTQSSRYLVKRTGEKVFLECVQDMDHENMFWYRQDPGLGLRLIYFSYDVKMKEKGDIPEGYSVSREKKERFSLILESASTNQTSMYLCASSFWGRAYEQYFGPGTRLTVT.

The V and J genes are TRBV19 and TRBJ2-5, with a tentative D call TRBD2 (5 bases). Germline values: CDR1 LNHDA, CDR2 SQIVND (reference sequence). The CDR3 covers 14 residues. V lost 7 bases to trimming and J lost 5 bases, with 17 bases between them. CDR3 sequence reads: CASTQQIGGETQYF. The CDR3, as DNA: TGTGCCAGTACCCAACAGATCGGAGGCGAGACCCAGTACTTC. The full variable domain, rest sourced from reference TRBV19 and TRBJ2-5, is DGGITQSPKYLFRKEGQNVTLSCEQNLNHDAMYWYRQDPGQGLRLIYYSQIVNDFQKGDIAEGYSVSREKKESFPLTVTSAQKNPTAFYLCASTQQIGGETQYFGPGTRLLVL.

The rearrangement links TRBV11-3 to TRBJ2-7; 11 bases are shared with TRBD2. The germline V gene has CDR1 SGHNT and CDR2 YENEEA. V lost 4 bases and J lost 3; bases outside the gene matches: 8. The CDR3 spans 16 residues. The DNA of the CDR3 is TGTGCCAGCAGCTCTACTAGCGGGAGTTCGCGCTACGAGCAGTACTTC. This gives the protein CASSSTSGSSRYEQYF.

As to this clone: This sample also contains other DNA sequences that code for the same CDR3. This chain links TRBV11-3 with TRBJ2-7; maybe TRBD1 (5 bases). The CDR3 loop spans 12 amino acids. With 1 base removed from V and 6 bases from J, the gap between germline ends came to 7 bases. The germline V gene has CDR1 SGHNT and CDR2 YENEEA. This CDR3 reads CASSLGRGEQYF. The DNA for the CDR3 is TGTGCCAGCAGCTTAGGAAGGGGCGAGCAGTACTTC.

In this sample, this clone turned up once. This chain connects TRBV28 to TRBJ2-5, with 7 positions matching TRBD1. Germline V gene lookup returns CDR1 MDHEN and CDR2 SYDVKM. The CDR3 has 15 residues. The J segment lost 1 base and the V segment lost 10 bases, leaving 12 bases of the junction unmatched. CDR3 sequence reads: CATKLTGLSQETQYF. The CDR3 region has the DNA TGTGCCACCAAACTGACAGGGCTCAGCCAAGAGACCCAGTACTTC.

The chain links TRBV19 to TRBJ2-1; tentatively, D is TRBD2 (5 bases). CDR3 length: 15 amino acids. Germline values: CDR1 LNHDA, CDR2 SQIVND (reference sequence). The ends were cut back, 10 bases at V and 9 bases at J, with 25 bases in the middle. CDR3 amino acids: CATRDGMIQGGEQFF. The CDR3, as DNA: TGTGCCACCCGAGACGGGATGATACAAGGCGGTGAGCAGTTCTTC.

This rearrangement joins TRBV7-8 to TRBJ1-5; weak D call: TRBD1 (5 bases). The length of the CDR3 is 16 residues. V was clipped by 5 bases and J by 2 bases, with 16 bases between them. Per germline, CDR1 SGHVS and CDR2 FQNEAQ. Here the CDR3 DNA reads TGTGCCAGCAGCCCCTTTCGGATGGGGGGCAATCAGCCCCAGCATTTT. Protein product: CASSPFRMGGNQPQHF.

The chain links TRBV5-8 to TRBJ2-1; TRBD2 matches 10 bases. CDR3 length: 16 amino acids. Germline CDR1 SGHTS, CDR2 YDEGEE. The J segment lost 8 bases and the V segment lost 6 bases, leaving 14 bases of the junction unmatched. CDR3 sequence (DNA): TGTGCCAGCATGCGTCGGAAACTAGCGGGAAGGTATGAGCAGTTCTTC. This encodes CASMRRKLAGRYEQFF.

This chain connects TRBV19 to TRBJ2-5, with D unresolved. The DNA end is more similar to TRBJ2-7, so the J call may be wrong. This CDR3 spans 19 amino acids. Germline V gene sequence: CDR1 LNHDA, CDR2 SQIVND (reference sequence). The CDR3 protein is CASSIGPADPTQRTYEQYF. The CDR3 region has the DNA TGTGCCAGTAGTATAGGCCCCGCAGACCCCACCCAGAGGACCTACGAGCAGTACTTC.

V and J are TRBV19 and TRBJ1-4; D is unresolved. The V end was cut by 7 bases, the J end by 8 bases, with 26 bases between. CDR3 length: 17 amino acids. The germline CDR1 and CDR2 sequences are LNHDA and SQIVND (reference sequence). CDR3 loop: CASKERGDGPLKEKLFF. CDR3 coding DNA: TGTGCCAGTAAGGAAAGAGGCGACGGGCCCCTAAAGGAAAAACTGTTTTTT. The full variable domain, with the rest looked up from reference TRBV19 and TRBJ1-4, is DGGITQSPKYLFRKEGQNVTLSCEQNLNHDAMYWYRQDPGQGLRLIYYSQIVNDFQKGDIAEGYSVSREKKESFPLTVTSAQKNPTAFYLCASKERGDGPLKEKLFFGSGTQLSVL.

This clone was counted only a few times. V and J are TRBV7-8 and TRBJ1-5; D is ambiguous. With 3 bases removed from V and 1 base from J, the gap between germline ends came to 4 bases. The CDR3 consists of 13 residues. Germline V lookup: CDR1 SGHVS, CDR2 FQNEAQ. CDR3 sequence (DNA): TGTGCCAGCAGCTTTCAGAGCAATCAGCCCCAGCATTTT. Its translation: CASSFQSNQPQHF.

The genes are TRBV23-1 and TRBJ2-1; weak D call: TRBD2 (6 bases). TRBV23-1 is treated as an ORF (open reading frame) with a function not yet certain. The CDR3 length is 14 residues. The ends were cut back, 6 bases at V and 7 bases at J, with 16 bases in the middle. The CDR3 nucleotides are TGCGCCAGCAGCCCAGGAGGGGTCGAGAATGAGCAGTTCTTC. This translates into CASSPGGVENEQFF.

Remarks on this clone: Sequence at one end of the junction differs from germline and may be a read error. The chain joins TRBV7-9 to TRBJ2-7; D gene uncertain. CDR1 is SEHNR and CDR2 is FQNEAQ in the germline V gene (reference sequence). The CDR3 contains 15 residues. The CDR3 DNA reads as TGTGCCAGCAGCTCCGCCGGCCTCGGGCAGGTTAATTCCCACTTC. Its translation: CASSSAGLGQVNSHF.

CDR3 sequence (DNA): TGTGCCAGCAGCCCTTCACCCTTACAGCCCCAGCATTTT. The encoded protein is CASSPSPLQPQHF. This sequence joins TRBV9 and TRBJ1-5; D unresolved. Germline-derived CDR1 and CDR2 are SGDLS and YYNGEE. V was pared by 4 bases and J by 7 bases, with 12 bases between. CDR3 size: 13 residues.

The chain employs TRBV7-9 and TRBJ2-7; D might be TRBD1 (6 bases). Per the germline V gene, CDR1 is SEHNR and CDR2 is FQNEAQ (reference sequence). CDR3 length equals 16 residues. Trimming removed 5 bases from V and 0 bases from J, with 17 bases in between. CDR3: CASSRLVRDTSYEQYF. CDR3 bases: TGTGCCAGCAGCCGATTAGTCCGGGACACCTCCTACGAGCAGTACTTC.

The rearrangement links TRBV5-6 to TRBJ2-3; 10 bases align to TRBD2. V trimming: 2 bases; J trimming: 4 bases; junction bases outside the gene matches: 10. Germline-derived CDR1 and CDR2 are SGHDT and YYEEEE. The CDR3 sequence is 17 residues long. This chain's CDR3 is CASSFPSSGRVSDTQYF. In nucleotides, the CDR3 is TGTGCCAGCAGCTTTCCCTCTAGCGGGAGAGTGTCAGATACGCAGTATTTT.

The chain couples TRBV28 to TRBJ2-1; D call uncertain. CDR1 MDHEN and CDR2 SYDVKM come from the germline V gene. V dropped 4 bases and J dropped 3 bases, with 13 bases sitting between them. This CDR3 contains 15 residues. The CDR3 DNA sequence: TGTGCCAGCAGTTCTCACGGGTTCCTCTACAATGAGCAGTTCTTC. Translated, it gives CASSSHGFLYNEQFF.

The chain is built from TRBV19 and TRBJ2-3; D is tentatively TRBD1 or TRBD2 (5 bases each). Germline V gene sequence: CDR1 LNHDA, CDR2 SQIVND (reference sequence). Trimming left V 8 bases short and J 2 bases short, with 14 bases between. The CDR3 extends over 14 amino acids. Here the CDR3 DNA reads TGTGCCAGTTCCCAGAGGGGAGTCACAGATACGCAGTATTTT. Protein: CASSQRGVTDTQYF.

CDR3 loop: CASSLSPPRFTFTDTQYF. CDR3 in DNA: TGTGCCAGCAGCTTAAGCCCCCCCAGGTTCACCTTCACAGATACGCAGTATTTT. This chain links TRBV7-2 with TRBJ2-3; D is ambiguous. V gave up 2 bases and J gave up 2 bases, with 20 bases separating them. Per germline, CDR1 SGHTA and CDR2 FQGNSA. This CDR3 has 18 residues.

This clone was observed a single time. V usage is TRBV11-2 and J usage is TRBJ1-4, with a tentative D call TRBD1 (5 bases). In germline, CDR1 is SGHAT, CDR2 FQNNGV. V dropped 1 base and J dropped 6 bases, with 15 bases sitting between them. The CDR3 extends over 16 amino acids. CDR3 residues: CASSLGHSGGYEKLFF. CDR3 bases: TGTGCCAGCAGCTTAGGGCACAGTGGGGGATATGAAAAACTGTTTTTT.

The chain is built from TRBV5-4 and TRBJ2-7, with 11 positions matching TRBD2. From germline, CDR1 is SGHNT and CDR2 YYREEE (reference sequence). V gave up 4 bases and J gave up 6 bases; unmatched junction bases: 6. The CDR3 is made up of 14 amino acids. Here the CDR3 DNA reads TGTGCCAGCAGCAATAGCGGGAGGGCCGGCGAGCAGTACTTC. This translates into CASSNSGRAGEQYF.

This chain joins TRBV18 and TRBJ1-5; D is unresolved. Trimming pared 6 bases from V and 1 base from J, leaving 4 bases between. Germline values: CDR1 KGHSH, CDR2 LQKENI. This CDR3 comprises 12 residues. In DNA, the CDR3 is TGTGCCAGCTCTGGGAGCAATCAGCCCCAGCATTTT. It codes for CASSGSNQPQHF.

Judged by abundance, this clone is medium-sized (0.01 to 0.1%). Its ends do not fully match the called genes, so a read error is possible. J is TRBJ1-5 and V is TRBV2, with unresolved D. The CDR3 covers 13 residues. Germline CDR1 reads SNHLY; CDR2 reads FYNNEI. The CDR3 protein is CASKKGSIQPQHF. The CDR3 region has the DNA TGTGCCAGCAAGAAGGGTAGCATTCAGCCCCAGCATTTT.

V gene TRBV27 combines with J gene TRBJ2-1, with a weak D call TRBD2 (5 bases). V lost 2 bases and J lost 5, with 10 bases in between. The germline V gene encodes CDR1 MNHEY and CDR2 SMNVEV (reference sequence). The length of the CDR3 is 14 residues. This chain's CDR3 is CASSLRVTNNEQFF. The CDR3, as DNA: TGTGCCAGCAGTTTACGCGTGACTAACAATGAGCAGTTCTTC.

This chain joins TRBV14 and TRBJ2-1, with 11 nucleotides matching TRBD2. From germline, CDR1 is SGHDN and CDR2 FVKESK. Trimming took 0 bases from V and 10 from J; bases not matched to a gene: 5. The CDR3 sequence is 15 residues long. The CDR3 nucleotides are TGTGCCAGCAGCCAAGAACTAGCGGGAGCTCGGGAGCAGTTCTTC. Translated, it gives CASSQELAGAREQFF. The variable domain in full, with the rest retrieved from reference TRBV14 and TRBJ2-1, is EAGVTQFPSHSVIEKGQTVTLRCDPISGHDNLYWYRRVMGKEIKFLLHFVKESKQDESGMPNNRFLAERTGGTYSTLKVQPAELEDSGVYFCASSQELAGAREQFFGPGTRLTVL.